This T cell receptor (beta chain) was observed in a study of blood T cell repertoires in COVID-19. The sample holds a few counts of this clone. In the study's own analysis: Reference gene primer amplification gave estimated nucleated cell counts. Libraries were prepared by immunoSEQ multiplex PCR; TCRdb keeps only in-frame clonotypes and omits some of them. Clonal size and the V and J genes are those of that table, whereas D and trimming came from the DNA. Here the sample spans about 300,000 clones, over 75% being singletons. All enrollees were about 18 to 89 years old and from some 24 US areas. Participants were placed into cohorts based on the clinical history they reported. For recovered donors of Cohort 3, there were two negative PCRs, clearance, or symptom resolution. The CDR3 runs to 13 residues. Germline V lookup: CDR1 MNHEY, CDR2 SMNVEV (reference sequence). J was trimmed by 8 bases and V by 6 bases; bases with no gene match: 6.

The receptor comes from a man aged 30 to 39 who had recovered from COVID-19. V and J are TRBV27 and TRBJ1-5; 8 bases agree with TRBD1. Sequenced material: PBMCs or T cells enriched from blood (not recorded which). The CDR3 region has the DNA TGTGCCAGCAGAATCAGGGGGCTGAAGCCCCAGCATTTT. This encodes CASRIRGLKPQHF.